What follows are 21 T cell receptor beta chains derived from one specimen sequenced in a study of cytomegalovirus exposure and HLA in healthy donors. Primers for the PCR totalled 60 Vbeta and 13 Jbeta. Clones were sequenced by immunoSEQ multiplex PCR, and TCRdb holds only the in-frame ones, with some missing. In the table there are approximately 190,000 clones, 65% to 90% of which are singletons. The sequencing input was PBMCs. The receptor set was obtained from a man aged 35-49 years in good health and CMV-seropositive.

This clone showed up just a few times. The CDR3 reads CASSLARDRGQLYEQYF. In DNA, the CDR3 is TGCGCCAGCAGTCTAGCACGGGACAGGGGGCAGTTGTATGAGCAGTACTTC. V is TRBV4-1 and J is TRBJ2-7; TRBD1 matches 12 bases. This CDR3 region has 17 residues. V shed 6 bases and J 7 bases; nucleotides not matched to a gene: 16. Germline V gives CDR1 MGHRA, CDR2 YSYEKL.

This sequence joins TRBV30 and TRBJ1-1; D unclear. The CDR3 is 12 residues long. Germline CDR1 GTSNPN, CDR2 SVGIG (reference sequence). With 1 base removed from V and 1 base from J, the gap between germline ends came to 4 bases. CDR3 sequence reads: CAWSDRNTEAFF. The CDR3 region has the DNA TGTGCCTGGAGTGACAGGAACACTGAAGCTTTCTTT.

This chain uses TRBV11-3 with TRBJ2-1; TRBD2 aligns across 7 bases. Germline values: CDR1 SGHNT, CDR2 YENEEA. V lost 6 bases, J lost 5 bases, and 4 bases stayed unmatched. The CDR3 is 13 residues long. CDR3 loop: CASSQRGDNEQFF. The DNA for the CDR3 is TGTGCCAGCAGTCAACGGGGGGACAATGAGCAGTTCTTC. Supplemented by reference TRBV11-3 and TRBJ2-1, the full variable domain reads EAGVVQSPRYKIIEKKQPVAFWCNPISGHNTLYWYLQNLGQGPELLIRYENEEAVDDSQLPKDRFSAERLKGVDSTLKIQPAELGDSAVYLCASSQRGDNEQFFGPGTRLTVL.

The gene calls are TRBV27 and TRBJ2-5; D is perhaps TRBD1 (5 bases). Trimming shortened V by 3 bases and J by 3 bases, and 11 bases separated the two germline ends. Germline CDR1 reads MNHEY; CDR2 reads SMNVEV (reference sequence). The CDR3 consists of 14 residues. CDR3 sequence: CASSFLGAEETQYF. The CDR3 region has the DNA TGTGCCAGCAGTTTTCTAGGGGCCGAAGAGACCCAGTACTTC.

This clone was picked up a small number of times. The chain couples TRBV6-5 to TRBJ1-1; TRBD1 matches 7 bases. This CDR3 has 13 residues. Germline values: CDR1 MNHEY, CDR2 SVGAGI. The V gene end was trimmed by 5 bases and the J gene end by 5 bases; junction bases not matched to a gene: 5. The CDR3 spells CASSDRVRTEAFF. The CDR3 nucleotides are TGTGCCAGCAGTGACAGGGTTCGGACTGAAGCTTTCTTT.

This clone was seen a single time. This sequence joins TRBV5-1 and TRBJ2-1; 13 bases are a match to TRBD2. Germline V lookup: CDR1 SGHRS, CDR2 YFSETQ. The CDR3 runs 15 residues. With 7 bases clipped from V and 7 bases from J, the junction kept 8 bases outside the gene matches. CDR3 nucleotide sequence: TGCGCCAGCGAACTAGCGGGGGGGCATTTTAATGAGCAGTTCTTC. Amino acids: CASELAGGHFNEQFF.

The V and J genes are TRBV5-5 and TRBJ2-5, with 8 bases identical to TRBD1. The CDR3 loop spans 14 amino acids. The V and J ends lost 5 bases and 4 bases, in that order; junction bases with no gene match: 7. Germline V gene lookup returns CDR1 SGHKS and CDR2 YYEKEE (reference sequence). CDR3 region: CASSFDRGGETQYF. For the CDR3, the DNA is TGTGCCAGCAGTTTTGACAGGGGAGGAGAGACCCAGTACTTC.

This clone was counted only a few times. The CDR3 protein is CAWSDAGIPNQPQHF. DNA for the CDR3: TGTGCCTGGAGTGATGCGGGGATCCCCAATCAGCCCCAGCATTTT. This chain uses TRBV30 with TRBJ1-5; D is ambiguous. Germline CDR1 reads GTSNPN; CDR2 reads SVGIG (reference sequence). With 1 base removed from V and 3 bases from J, the gap between germline ends came to 13 bases. The CDR3 runs to 15 residues.

The genes are TRBV2 and TRBJ2-1, with D possibly TRBD2 on 7 matching bases. Trimming removed 8 bases at V and 15 bases at J, with 14 bases between. The CDR3 is made up of 10 amino acids. Germline V CDR1 and CDR2: SNHLY, FYNNEI. The CDR3 here is CASRGAHSFF. The CDR3 DNA is TGTGCCAGCCGGGGGGCCCATTCGTTCTTC.

J is TRBJ2-1 and V is TRBV7-9; D is uncertain. V was pared by 5 bases and J by 12 bases, with 11 bases between. This CDR3 spans 11 amino acids. The V gene's germline CDR1 is SEHNR and CDR2 FQNEAQ (reference sequence). CDR3 DNA: TGTGCCAGCAGCGGCGGCGTGGGGCAGTTCTTC. Translated, it gives CASSGGVGQFF.

The chain carries TRBV14 and TRBJ2-7, with 11 nucleotides matching TRBD1. The germline CDR1 and CDR2 sequences are SGHDN and FVKESK. The CDR3 loop spans 14 amino acids. With V trimmed by 6 bases and J by 3 bases, 4 bases remained unmatched. CDR3 nucleotide sequence: TGTGCCAGCAGTCCGGGGACAGGGGGCTACGAGCAGTACTTC. Its translation: CASSPGTGGYEQYF. Complete variable domain (other parts from reference TRBV14 and TRBJ2-7): EAGVTQFPSHSVIEKGQTVTLRCDPISGHDNLYWYRRVMGKEIKFLLHFVKESKQDESGMPNNRFLAERTGGTYSTLKVQPAELEDSGVYFCASSPGTGGYEQYFGPGTRLTVT.

Only a few counts were recorded for this clone. The chain is built from TRBV10-3 and TRBJ2-3; 10 nucleotides align to TRBD1. CDR3 length: 15 amino acids. The V and J ends lost 6 bases and 2 bases, in that order; junction bases with no gene match: 5. Germline V gene data show CDR1 as ENHRY and CDR2 as SYGVKD. This CDR3 reads CAISAGTGDTDTQYF. CDR3 nucleotides: TGTGCCATCAGCGCCGGGACAGGGGACACAGATACGCAGTATTTT.

The chain couples TRBV7-2 to TRBJ2-2; D gene ambiguous. The CDR3 extends over 15 amino acids. With 4 bases removed from V and 0 bases from J, the gap between germline ends came to 9 bases. Germline CDR1 reads SGHTA; CDR2 reads FQGNSA. The CDR3 DNA reads TGTGCCAGCAGCTCGCGCGCCTCGAACACCGGGGAGCTGTTTTTT. As protein: CASSSRASNTGELFF. The complete variable domain, with remaining parts taken from reference TRBV7-2 and TRBJ2-2, reads GAGVSQSPSNKVTEKGKDVELRCDPISGHTALYWYRQSLGQGLEFLIYFQGNSAPDKSGLPSDRFSAERTGGSVSTLTIQRTQQEDSAVYLCASSSRASNTGELFFGEGSRLTVL.

The chain couples TRBV7-3 to TRBJ1-2, with no clear D. The CDR3 is 13 residues long. Trimming stripped 6 bases from V and 8 bases from J, with 16 bases between. Germline lookup yields CDR1 SGHTA and CDR2 FQGTGA. The CDR3 nucleotides are TGTGCCAGCAGTTTAGAAGAGGCGGGAGGCTACACCTTC. Translation gives CASSLEEAGGYTF.

The chain employs TRBV7-9 and TRBJ2-7, with D perhaps TRBD2 (6 bases). V lost 1 base to trimming and J lost 0 bases, with 10 bases between them. Per germline, CDR1 SEHNR and CDR2 FQNEAQ (reference sequence). The CDR3 is made up of 15 amino acids. CDR3 in amino acids: CASSLGGTYSYEQYF. CDR3 in DNA: TGTGCCAGCAGCTTAGGGGGGACTTACTCCTACGAGCAGTACTTC. The complete variable domain, with remaining parts taken from reference TRBV7-9 and TRBJ2-7, reads DTGVSQNPRHKITKRGQNVTFRCDPISEHNRLYWYRQTLGQGPEFLTYFQNEAQLEKSRLLSDRFSAERPKGSFSTLEIQRTEQGDSAMYLCASSLGGTYSYEQYFGPGTRLTVT.

This sequence joins TRBV5-1 and TRBJ1-1; 8 nucleotides match TRBD1. This CDR3 contains 16 residues. Germline loops: CDR1 SGHRS, CDR2 YFSETQ. V trimming: 4 bases; J trimming: 2 bases; junction bases outside the gene matches: 10. The DNA of the CDR3 is TGCGCCAGCAGCCTAAGGACAGGGATGCAAAACACTGAAGCTTTCTTT. Translated, it gives CASSLRTGMQNTEAFF.

The V and J genes are TRBV7-3 and TRBJ2-7, with a possible D match to TRBD1 (6 bases). The CDR3 covers 15 residues. The germline gives CDR1 SGHTA, CDR2 FQGTGA. Trimming removed 6 bases at V and 3 bases at J, with 18 bases between. The chain's CDR3 is CASSITGTIGYEQYF. Here the CDR3 DNA reads TGTGCCAGCAGTATCACCGGGACAATCGGCTACGAGCAGTACTTC. The full variable domain, completed using reference TRBV7-3 and TRBJ2-7, is GAGVSQTPSNKVTEKGKYVELRCDPISGHTALYWYRQSLGQGPEFLIYFQGTGAADDSGLPNDRFFAVRPEGSVSTLKIQRTERGDSAVYLCASSITGTIGYEQYFGPGTRLTVT.

This sequence joins TRBV10-1 and TRBJ1-5, with a tentative D call TRBD1 (5 bases). The CDR3 covers 16 residues. Germline V gene sequence: CDR1 WNHNN, CDR2 SYGVQD (reference sequence). V lost 5 bases and J 0 bases, leaving 14 bases between the germline ends. As DNA, the CDR3 is TGCGCCAGCAGTAATCCTACAGGTTATAGCAATCAGCCCCAGCATTTT. It is translated as CASSNPTGYSNQPQHF.

This clone has a count of ten or more. The genes are TRBV10-3 and TRBJ1-1; possibly TRBD1 for D (6 bases). The germline gives CDR1 ENHRY, CDR2 SYGVKD. V was shortened by 10 bases and J by 1 base, with 16 bases between the two germline ends. CDR3 length: 14 residues. The CDR3 nucleotides are TGTGCCACTAAAGACAGGACCTCGAACACTGAAGCTTTCTTT. Protein: CATKDRTSNTEAFF.

The rearrangement joins TRBV7-9 to TRBJ2-3; D is undetermined. Between the trimmed V and J ends, which lost 8 bases and 1 base, there was a span of 10 bases. Germline V lookup: CDR1 SEHNR, CDR2 FQNEAQ (reference sequence). This CDR3 spans 13 amino acids. The CDR3 sequence: CASSSRGTDTQYF. CDR3 DNA sequence: TGTGCCAGCTCTTCCCGAGGCACAGATACGCAGTATTTT.

This chain links TRBV7-9 with TRBJ2-1, with 7 bases matching TRBD2. The CDR3 runs to 16 residues. Germline-derived CDR1 and CDR2 are SEHNR and FQNEAQ (reference sequence). V shed 2 bases and J 5 bases; nucleotides not matched to a gene: 9. CDR3 protein: CASSLSSRGDNNEQFF. CDR3 nucleotides: TGTGCCAGCAGCTTATCTTCCCGGGGGGATAACAATGAGCAGTTCTTC.